This passage covers 19 T cell receptor beta chains from one sample sequenced in a study of post-analysis software for immune sequencing data (dated by TCRdb to between 2014 and 2017). Beyond this particular receptor, the publication reports: Patients showed significantly higher frequencies than controls for a handful of TRBV segments, among them TRBV5-6, TRBV5-1 and TRBV20-1.

Library preparation employed PCR. The instrument was an Illumina HiSeq 2500. To reduce PCR and sequencing biases, unique molecular identifiers were incorporated into the TCR beta cDNA libraries. The public reads were run again by TCRdb, first through fastp at Q25 and then through MiXCR, and only productive beta chains were kept. When rows share a CDR3 protein, they turn into one entry using the most common DNA and genes. The table for this sample lists approximately 570,000 distinct CDR3 sequences; 44% of them were counted only once. The ten most abundant clones make up 1.7% of the sample. These receptors have no identified antigens. The sequenced material came from blood. These receptor sequences come from a girl between 5 and 17 years old with multiple sclerosis.

V usage is TRBV10-3 and J usage is TRBJ2-7; TRBD2 matches 8 bases. In germline, CDR1 is ENHRY, CDR2 SYGVKD. This CDR3 contains 19 residues. J was trimmed by 5 bases and V by 4 bases; bases with no gene match: 22. The chain's CDR3 is CAISALRLDSGVRAHEQYF. The CDR3 coding sequence is TGTGCCATCAGTGCCCTCCGTTTAGATAGCGGGGTTCGGGCCCACGAGCAGTACTTC.

This clonotype occurred a few times. J is TRBJ1-5 and V is TRBV12-3 or TRBV12-4; no firm D call. The CDR3 covers 17 residues. V lost 0 bases and J 4 bases, leaving 16 bases between the germline ends. CDR3 sequence: CASSLALVPQINQPQHF. In nucleotides, the CDR3 is TGTGCCAGCAGTTTAGCGCTGGTCCCGCAGATTAATCAGCCCCAGCATTTT.

The gene calls are TRBV9 and TRBJ1-2; D gene unclear. Germline V CDR1 and CDR2: SGDLS, YYNGEE. Trimming cost V 1 base and J 5 bases, with 15 bases left between them. CDR3 length equals 15 residues. For the CDR3, the DNA is TGTGCCAGCAGCGTATCAAACAGATCGCCATATGGCTACACCTTC. Its protein product is CASSVSNRSPYGYTF. Together with reference TRBV9 and TRBJ1-2, the CDR3 gives the full variable domain: DSGVTQTPKHLITATGQRVTLRCSPRSGDLSVYWYQQSLDQGLQFLIQYYNGEERAKGNILERFSAQQFPDLHSELNLSSLELGDSALYFCASSVSNRSPYGYTFGSGTRLTVV.

The V call is TRBV6-5, the J call TRBJ2-7, with D possibly TRBD1 on 6 matching bases. CDR3 length equals 15 residues. The V end lost 1 base, the J end lost 4 bases, and 14 bases lay between the germline ends. In germline, CDR1 is MNHEY, CDR2 SVGAGI. The CDR3 DNA follows: TGTGCCAGCAGTTACTTGACCGACAGGCCTTACGAGCAGTACTTC. It is translated as CASSYLTDRPYEQYF.

This chain joins TRBV9 and TRBJ1-1; 7 nucleotides line up with TRBD1. V gave up 6 bases and J gave up 1 base; unmatched junction bases: 18. CDR3 length: 18 residues. The germline gives CDR1 SGDLS, CDR2 YYNGEE. The CDR3 DNA sequence: TGTGCCAGCATCCGGGGGGAGGGGGCGCCTGCCCCGAACACTGAAGCTTTCTTT. It translates to CASIRGEGAPAPNTEAFF. Based on the CDR3 plus reference TRBV9 and TRBJ1-1, the full variable domain is DSGVTQTPKHLITATGQRVTLRCSPRSGDLSVYWYQQSLDQGLQFLIQYYNGEERAKGNILERFSAQQFPDLHSELNLSSLELGDSALYFCASIRGEGAPAPNTEAFFGQGTRLTVV.

The genes are TRBV12-3 or TRBV12-4 and TRBJ2-1, with 10 bases fitting TRBD2. With 8 bases clipped from V and 8 bases from J, the junction kept 6 bases outside the gene matches. The CDR3 totals 13 residues. The CDR3 sequence: CASPSGSTDEQFF. CDR3 sequence (DNA): TGTGCCAGCCCTAGCGGGAGTACCGATGAGCAGTTCTTC.

The CDR3 loop is CASSPNRGSGANVLTF. The CDR3 DNA is TGTGCCAGCAGCCCAAACAGGGGGAGCGGGGCCAACGTCCTGACTTTC. The chain is built from TRBV7-9 and TRBJ2-6, with 8 nucleotides matching TRBD1. V lost 5 bases, J lost 4 bases, and 7 bases stayed unmatched. Germline V gene data show CDR1 as SEHNR and CDR2 as FQNEAQ (reference sequence). There are 16 residues in the CDR3. Variable domain in full (rest from reference TRBV7-9 and TRBJ2-6): DTGVSQNPRHKITKRGQNVTFRCDPISEHNRLYWYRQTLGQGPEFLTYFQNEAQLEKSRLLSDRFSAERPKGSFSTLEIQRTEQGDSAMYLCASSPNRGSGANVLTFGAGSRLTVL.

The chain links TRBV30 to TRBJ1-6, with 12 bases fitting TRBD1. The CDR3 runs 15 residues. Germline CDR1 GTSNPN, CDR2 SVGIG (reference sequence). V shed 2 bases, J shed 9 bases, and the junction held 5 bases outside the gene matches. The CDR3 DNA reads as TGTGCCTGGAGTCTCCGGGACAGGGGGCCTTCACCCCTCCACTTT. Its protein is CAWSLRDRGPSPLHF. The entire variable domain, with the rest obtained from reference TRBV30 and TRBJ1-6, is as follows: SQTIHQWPATLVQPVGSPLSLECTVEGTSNPNLYWYRQAAGRGLQLLFYSVGIGQISSEVPQNLSASRPQDRQFILSSKKLLLSDSGFYLCAWSLRDRGPSPLHFGNGTRLTVT.

This sequence joins TRBV5-1 and TRBJ2-7; unclear D gene. The V end was cut by 0 bases, the J end by 2 bases, with 9 bases between. CDR3 length: 14 amino acids. The germline CDR1 and CDR2 sequences are SGHRS and YFSETQ. The CDR3 sequence is CASSLDEPPYEQYF. The CDR3 region has the DNA TGCGCCAGCAGCTTGGACGAGCCCCCCTACGAGCAGTACTTC.

J is TRBJ1-2 and V is TRBV20-1; no firm D call. Between the trimmed V and J ends, which lost 5 bases and 1 base, there was a span of 14 bases. Per germline, CDR1 DFQATT and CDR2 SNEGSKA (reference sequence). The CDR3 extends over 14 amino acids. CDR3: CSAVPRNLNYGYTF. CDR3 sequence (DNA): TGCAGTGCTGTCCCTAGGAACCTTAACTATGGCTACACCTTC.

The chain uses TRBV11-3 and TRBJ2-5, with 11 bases fitting TRBD2. CDR3 length: 17 residues. V lost 0 bases and J lost 4; bases outside the gene matches: 7. The germline gives CDR1 SGHNT, CDR2 YENEEA. CDR3: CASSLDPTSGIGETQYF. The DNA for the CDR3 is TGTGCCAGCAGCTTAGATCCGACTAGCGGGATTGGAGAGACCCAGTACTTC.

This clonotype has a handful of counts. This sequence joins TRBV6-1 and TRBJ2-7; D is unclear. The CDR3 has 14 amino acids. Germline loops: CDR1 MNHNS, CDR2 SASEGT. V was trimmed by 2 bases and J by 2 bases, leaving 10 bases between them. The CDR3 loop is CASSELGPTYEQYF. The CDR3 coding sequence is TGTGCCAGCAGTGAACTAGGACCGACCTACGAGCAGTACTTC.

For this clonotype: A junction boundary mismatches the germline segment, possibly from a read error. This chain joins TRBV28 and TRBJ1-2, with D unresolved. Germline CDR1 reads MDHEN; CDR2 reads SYDVKM. This CDR3 spans 10 amino acids. The CDR3, as DNA: TGTGCCACCAGTTACTATGGCTACACCTTC. Translating gives CATSYYGYTF.

The genes are TRBV29-1 and TRBJ2-1; 10 bases are a match to TRBD2. CDR1 SQVTM and CDR2 ANQGSEA come from the germline V gene. The trim removed 7 bases at V and 7 bases at J, leaving 10 bases unmatched. The CDR3 covers 14 residues. DNA of the CDR3: TGCAGCGCCTGGGAACTAGCGGGATGGAATGAGCAGTTCTTC. Translated, it gives CSAWELAGWNEQFF.

This chain joins TRBV25-1 and TRBJ1-2; 8 nucleotides agree with TRBD1. Germline-derived CDR1 and CDR2 are MGHDK and SYGVNS. With V trimmed by 4 bases and J by 3 bases, 16 bases remained unmatched. There are 18 residues in the CDR3. CDR3 nucleotide sequence: TGTGCCAGCAGTGGGTACCCAGGGGGCGAGTCTTACGACTATGGCTACACCTTC. It yields the protein CASSGYPGGESYDYGYTF.

The CDR3 is CATSDSQTAGYTF. CDR3 DNA sequence: TGTGCCACCAGTGATTCTCAAACAGCTGGCTACACCTTC. The chain has TRBV24-1 and TRBJ1-2; no clear D. CDR3 size: 13 residues. The V and J ends lost 2 bases and 7 bases respectively, with 10 bases between them. Germline V gene data show CDR1 as KGHDR and CDR2 as SFDVKD.

This clonotype was observed many times. The V call is TRBV10-3, the J call TRBJ2-5; possibly TRBD1 for D (5 bases). Deletions cut 4 bases from V and 7 bases from J, with 13 bases between. There are 13 residues in the CDR3. Germline CDR1 ENHRY, CDR2 SYGVKD. CDR3 amino acids: CAISVNQQGTQYF. CDR3 coding DNA: TGTGCCATCAGTGTAAACCAGCAGGGGACCCAGTACTTC.

This chain joins TRBV6-5 and TRBJ1-2; unclear D gene. CDR3 length: 13 residues. The germline V and J ends were trimmed by 2 bases and 4 bases, with 8 bases remaining between them. Germline V lookup: CDR1 MNHEY, CDR2 SVGAGI. CDR3 sequence: CASSYRHRYGYTF. The CDR3 DNA reads as TGTGCCAGCAGTTACCGACACCGCTATGGCTACACCTTC.

The chain links TRBV2 to TRBJ1-2; D is ambiguous. V shed 7 bases and J shed 3 bases, with 12 bases lying between them. CDR3 length: 13 amino acids. In germline, CDR1 is SNHLY, CDR2 FYNNEI. This chain's CDR3 is CASIPSRDYGYTF. The DNA for the CDR3 is TGTGCCAGCATACCAAGCAGAGACTATGGCTACACCTTC.